The T cell receptor beta chain under discussion was sequenced for a study of shared clonotypes between healthy human individuals (dated by TCRdb to 2019 to 2021). Background for the entire study: Three men and a couple of women, aged 18 to 49 years, made up the cohort. Blood TCR repertoires of about five healthy adults were deeply sequenced to estimate repertoire size and the extent of clonotype sharing between individuals. For each donor, CD4 naive and CD4 memory were each given three plates, CD8 naive was given two plates, and CD8 memory was given one plate. Different laboratories and diverse techniques were used to prepare libraries and sequence TCR repertoires, to increase sequencing depth and limit assay-specific biases. Between about 0.85 and 10 billion PBMCs per donor were obtained by leukapheresis.

For the CD8 naive samples, CD45RO-negative cells were positively selected for CCR7, yielding a CD45RA+CCR7+ population from which TemRA cells were excluded. Donors were healthy HIV-negative adults with no recently reported acute infections or vaccinations. Only Caucasian adults living in Nashville, Tennessee, USA were represented among the donors. After blood collection by leukapheresis, PBMCs were isolated using Ficoll-Histopaque density gradient centrifugation and then cryopreserved in the vapor phase of liquid nitrogen. Purity and quantity of every magnetically sorted T cell population were checked by analytical flow cytometry. Each sorted fraction had its genomic DNA isolated and then quantified by UV absorbance on a Nanodrop 2000c. Comment on this clone: Its target antigen remains unknown. No much larger clonotype is one base removed from it; base qualities were not supplied.

Using the deep immunoSEQ assay, TCR CDR3 regions were amplified from genomic DNA by multiplex PCR. For each cell subset, the extracted genomic DNA was distributed evenly across all wells of several immunoSEQ 96-well plates, and each plate served as one replicate. For sorted subsets, each replicate PCR was loaded with approximately 190 ng genomic DNA, equivalent to 30,000 to 35,000 T cell genomes. The purified libraries were quantified using a Qubit 3.0 fluorometer, sized with a Bioanalyzer 2100, and then quantified again using the KAPA Library Quantification kit. Every immunoSEQ 96-well plate was sequenced on a separate single-read 150-cycle Illumina NextSeq 550 flow cell. From the authors' description of their analysis: Because the immunoSEQ output included only junctional sequences and no quality scores, the filtering could not be the same as the filtering used for full-length reads. Sequences were annotated with PyIR, a Python wrapper for IgBLAST v1.9, and V/J genes and CDR3 were assigned using IMGT germline references. Any read was removed if the V/J assignment was weak (E-value above 1e-6), the CDR3 was missing, or the read contained stop codons, out-of-frame junctions, or ambiguous translated residues. A V3J clonotype was defined by an identical inferred V gene, J gene, and CDR3 amino acid sequence. Percentage overlap between repertoires was calculated by dividing the number of shared unique clonotypes by the size of the smaller repertoire. RTK rarefaction, the Chao1 estimator, and Recon v2.1 estimates of unobserved clonotypes were used to assess repertoire richness. For all TCRbeta clonotypes obtained by the gDNA method from several donors, generation probabilities were computed with OLGA. The table was pulled from immuneACCESS by TCRdb, which kept in-frame rearrangements only. Such tables lose some clones; where checked, under half of the loss comes from unresolved V genes, and the rest has no known cause. V and J calls and clone size are as listed in that table; D and trimming were resolved from the DNA. Here the sample has about 2 million clones; approximately 94% occur a single time. Clones ranked in the top ten supply 0.9% to 1.3% of the sample.

From the germline V gene (reference sequence), CDR1 is SGHNT and CDR2 is YYREEE. Trimming costs V 2 bases and J 2 bases, and their ends lie 2 bases apart. CDR3 length: 13 amino acids, cysteine to phenylalanine. The CDR3 DNA has 39 bases and is translated from base 1. What the study reported, not specific to this receptor: Sharing across several donors was observed for about 5% of naive CD4, over 3% of naive CD8, about 2.5% of memory CD4, and around 0.44% of memory CD8 clonotypes. Naive subsets generally had larger estimated clonotype richness than memory subsets did. Compared with non-shared clonotypes, the clonotypes found in all four sorted-subset donors had higher generation probabilities. Sampling was restricted to blood, and TCR repertoires in tissue are likely to differ from TCR repertoires in blood. Based on pairwise subsampling, the degree of clonotype sharing among donors was expected to be affected by sequencing depth. Even with the large sequencing depth, rarefaction of the sorted-subset datasets indicated that sequencing was incomplete. The genetic and exposure-history diversity represented was limited by the small number of donors.

Input material: naive CD8+ T cells sorted from blood. The cell subset or site tag for this specimen amounts to: CD45RA+CCR7+. Recombination joined TRBV5-4 with TRBJ2-6, with the D gene not clear enough to name. This TCR was sampled from a young man in good health. In nucleotides, the sequence is TGTGCCAGCAGCTTTACTGGGGCCAACGTCCTGACTTTC. The encoded protein is CASSFTGANVLTF. The full variable domain, with segments outside the CDR3 supplied by the reference TRBV5-4 and TRBJ2-6 proteins, appears as ETGVTQSPTHLIKTRGQQVTLRCSSQSGHNTVSWYQQALGQGPQFIFQYYREEENGRGNFPPRFSGLQFPNYSSELNVNALELDDSALYLCASSFTGANVLTFGAGSRLTVL.